The T cell receptor (beta chain) under discussion was sequenced for a study of post-analysis software for immune sequencing data. Study-wide findings and caveats: Five or six TRBV segments appeared more often in patients than in controls, and TRBV5-6, TRBV5-1 and TRBV20-1 were among these.

In its sample, this clonotype was seen a few times. Its antigen is not identified. The CDR3 has 14 residues. After removal of 1 base from V and 9 bases from J, the junction contained 4 bases not matched to a gene. The V gene's germline CDR1 is SGHTA and CDR2 FQGTGA. Unique molecular identifiers were present in the TCR beta cDNA libraries. TCRdb re-derived calls from the PCR reads in MiXCR, one entry per CDR3 protein. The sample yields a few hundred thousand distinct CDR3 sequences, roughly 34% seen once. This receptor was obtained from a girl between 2 and 17 years old with multiple sclerosis. Sequenced material: blood. J is TRBJ2-1 and V is TRBV7-3, with 9 bases identical to TRBD2. CDR3 sequence: CASSLSGGATEQFF. The DNA of the CDR3 is TGTGCCAGCAGCTTAAGCGGGGGGGCCACTGAGCAGTTCTTC.